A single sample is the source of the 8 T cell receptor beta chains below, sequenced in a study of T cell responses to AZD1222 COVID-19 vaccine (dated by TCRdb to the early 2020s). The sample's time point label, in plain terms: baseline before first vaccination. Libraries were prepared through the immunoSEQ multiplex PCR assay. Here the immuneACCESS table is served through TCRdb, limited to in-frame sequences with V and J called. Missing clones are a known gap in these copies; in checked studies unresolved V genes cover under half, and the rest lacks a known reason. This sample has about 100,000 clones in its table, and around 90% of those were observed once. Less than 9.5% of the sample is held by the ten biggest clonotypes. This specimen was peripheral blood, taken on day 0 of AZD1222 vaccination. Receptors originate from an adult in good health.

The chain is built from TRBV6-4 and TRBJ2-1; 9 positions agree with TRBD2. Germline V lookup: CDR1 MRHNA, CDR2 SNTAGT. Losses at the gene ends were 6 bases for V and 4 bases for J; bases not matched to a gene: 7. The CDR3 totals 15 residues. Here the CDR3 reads CASSPTSGFYNEQFF. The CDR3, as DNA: TGTGCCAGCAGCCCAACTAGCGGGTTTTACAATGAGCAGTTCTTC.

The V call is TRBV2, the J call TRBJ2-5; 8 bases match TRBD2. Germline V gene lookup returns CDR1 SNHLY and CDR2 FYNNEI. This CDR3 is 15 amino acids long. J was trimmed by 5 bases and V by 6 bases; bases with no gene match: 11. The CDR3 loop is CASSPGGLEWETQYF. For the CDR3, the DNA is TGTGCCAGCAGCCCTGGGGGACTAGAGTGGGAGACCCAGTACTTC.

This CDR3 is CSASTSGRTDTQYF. CDR3 nucleotide sequence: TGCAGTGCTAGTACTAGCGGACGCACAGATACGCAGTATTTT. The chain carries TRBV20-1 and TRBJ2-3; 8 nucleotides agree with TRBD2. Per germline, CDR1 DFQATT and CDR2 SNEGSKA (reference sequence). This CDR3 contains 14 residues. Unmatched junction bases numbered 3, after V lost 3 bases and J lost 1 base.

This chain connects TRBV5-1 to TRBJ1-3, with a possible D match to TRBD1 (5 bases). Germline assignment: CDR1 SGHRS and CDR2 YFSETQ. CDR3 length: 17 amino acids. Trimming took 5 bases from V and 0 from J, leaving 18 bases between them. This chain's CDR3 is CASRQENRRGSGNTIYF. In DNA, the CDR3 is TGCGCCAGCAGACAGGAAAATCGAAGGGGCTCTGGAAACACCATATATTTT.

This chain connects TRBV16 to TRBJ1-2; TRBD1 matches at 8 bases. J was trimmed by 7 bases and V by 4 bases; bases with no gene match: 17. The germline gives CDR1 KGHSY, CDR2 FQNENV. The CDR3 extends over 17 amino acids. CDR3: CASSPWTTGVTVAGYTF. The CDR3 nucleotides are TGTGCCAGCAGCCCCTGGACGACAGGGGTCACGGTGGCTGGCTACACCTTC.

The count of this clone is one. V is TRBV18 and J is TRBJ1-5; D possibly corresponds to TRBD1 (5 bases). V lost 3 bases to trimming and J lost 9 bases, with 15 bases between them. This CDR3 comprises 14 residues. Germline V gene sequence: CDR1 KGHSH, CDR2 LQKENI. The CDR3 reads CASSPEGLRWPQHF. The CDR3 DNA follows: TGTGCCAGCTCACCGGAGGGACTGAGATGGCCCCAGCATTTT.

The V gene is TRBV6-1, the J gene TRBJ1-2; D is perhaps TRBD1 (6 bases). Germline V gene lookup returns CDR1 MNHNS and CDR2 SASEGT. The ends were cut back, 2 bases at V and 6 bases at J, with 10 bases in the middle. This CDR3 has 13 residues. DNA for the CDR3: TGTGCCAGCAGTGAAACCAGGGGCAATGGCTACACCTTC. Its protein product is CASSETRGNGYTF.

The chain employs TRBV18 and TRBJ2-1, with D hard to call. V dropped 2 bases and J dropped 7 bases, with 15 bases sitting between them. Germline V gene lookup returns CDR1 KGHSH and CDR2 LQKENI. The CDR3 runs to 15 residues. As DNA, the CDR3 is TGTGCCAGCTCACCAATAATAACAGACCTTAATGAGCAGTTCTTC. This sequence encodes CASSPIITDLNEQFF.